This T cell receptor (beta chain) was documented in a study of regulatory T cells in long-lasting Graves disease. In this sample, this clonotype turned up a few times. CDR3-region Arm-PCR and iRepertoire HTBI primers produced the TCR beta libraries. As handled by the study authors: The samples included around 60 TRBV and approximately 15 TRBJ segments. MiXCR, run by TCRdb on the multiplex PCR reads, gives a single entry per CDR3 protein. The V and J calls were determined by TCRdb, not by the authors. The data show hundreds of thousands of distinct CDR3 sequences, roughly 16% seen once. The CDR3 sequence is 13 residues long. CDR1 is SNHLY, CDR2 FYNNEI, per germline. With V trimmed by 6 bases and J by 6 bases, 2 bases remained unmatched. The sample's time point: newly diagnosed GD, antithyroid drugs for less than 3 months. Scientists built the TCR library using RNA that was extracted from PBMCs. These data were likewise used in another study, on T cells in Graves' hyperthyroidism and ophthalmopathy.

The starting material was peripheral blood mononuclear cells (PBMCs), obtained at new diagnosis, from a patient treated with antithyroid drugs. This chain connects TRBV2 to TRBJ2-1; 10 nucleotides align to TRBD1. The clonotype was recovered from a woman aged 35-60 years with Graves disease. The CDR3 DNA reads as TGTGCCAGCAGAGACAGGGGGCTCAATGAGCAGTTCTTC. Its protein product is CASRDRGLNEQFF.